Ten or more counts support the clone carrying this T cell receptor (beta chain). Its matching antigen is unknown. The V gene's germline CDR1 is MNHNS and CDR2 SASEGT. The CDR3 is 13 residues long. V was pared by 6 bases and J by 4 bases, with 5 bases of the junction left unmatched. 5'RACE template switching generated TCR cDNA, adding a universal primer site and UMIs. TCRdb ran MiXCR on the 5' RACE reads and lists one entry per CDR3 protein. The sample includes approximately 610,000 distinct CDR3 sequences, roughly a sixth of them seen just once. This sample was included in a study of T cells after yellow fever vaccination. About the research overall: Fractions of low cell number were prepared using SMART-Seq v4 Ultra Low Input. Study-wide results and limits: The booster saw the reappearance of most primary-vaccination clones (around 96% CD4, about 88% CD8). A secondary response was less intense yet reached its peak sooner, at day 5 versus 15.

The sample consisted of PBMCs, taken 4 to 6 days after the first yellow fever vaccination. The source is a man aged 18 to 35 who received the YFV17D yellow fever vaccine. The V gene is TRBV6-1, the J gene TRBJ2-7; 8 bases fit TRBD1. CDR3 nucleotides: TGTGCCAGCAGGCCCGGACAGGGTTACGAGCAGTACTTC. Translating it yields CASRPGQGYEQYF.